This T cell receptor beta chain was sequenced in a study of regulatory T cells in long-lasting Graves disease. In the study overall: Prior antithyroid drug treatment in newly diagnosed Graves' patients lasted under 3 months.

Time point in this sample: newly diagnosed GD, antithyroid drugs for less than 3 months. PBMC-extracted RNA yielded the TCR library. Study-level points and caveats: Persistent Graves' patients showed a TCR diversity that was lower than that of newly diagnosed ones.

This clonotype was found many times. Its target is not known. Sequencing libraries for TCR beta were prepared with iRepertoire HTBI primers and Arm-PCR of CDR3 regions. TCRdb reprocessed the multiplex PCR reads with MiXCR, giving one entry per CDR3 protein. The sample carries 250,000 to 400,000 distinct CDR3 sequences, about a sixth recorded once. The sample was peripheral blood mononuclear cells (PBMCs), taken at new diagnosis, from a patient treated with antithyroid drugs. This receptor was identified in a female donor with Graves disease.

CDR3 residues: CASSLARWGETQYF. Written as DNA, the CDR3 is TGTGCCAGCAGCTTAGCAAGGTGGGGGGAGACCCAGTACTTC. This rearrangement joins TRBV7-9 to TRBJ2-5; D may be TRBD1 or TRBD2 (5 bases each). This CDR3 comprises 14 residues. The V end was cut by 0 bases, the J end by 5 bases, with 10 bases between. Germline V gene data show CDR1 as SEHNR and CDR2 as FQNEAQ (reference sequence).